The 16 T cell receptor beta chains below were found in one sample sequenced in a study of blood T cell repertoires in COVID-19. The table came from immunoSEQ multiplex PCR; TCRdb's copy has only in-frame clones and leaves some out. The table lists 280,000 or so clones, 85% of them singletons. Sequenced: PBMCs or T cells enriched from blood (not recorded which). These receptors were collected from a woman in her fifties or sixties who had recovered from COVID-19.

This chain connects TRBV7-2 to TRBJ1-1; no reliable D call. Germline V gene data show CDR1 as SGHTA and CDR2 as FQGNSA. The CDR3 is made up of 13 amino acids. V lost 4 bases and J lost 2, with 8 bases in between. The chain's CDR3 is CASSSGRNTEAFF. The CDR3 DNA sequence: TGTGCCAGCAGCTCCGGGAGAAACACTGAAGCTTTCTTT.

The chain combines TRBV24-1 with TRBJ2-7; D unresolved. V lost 2 bases and J 3 bases, leaving 7 bases between the germline ends. This CDR3 is built from 13 residues. CDR1 is KGHDR, CDR2 SFDVKD, per germline. The CDR3 DNA follows: TGTGCCACCAGTGATTCTTACAGCTACGAGCAGTACTTC. This sequence encodes CATSDSYSYEQYF.

The V and J genes are TRBV5-6 and TRBJ1-1; tentatively, D is TRBD1 (6 bases). The V gene's germline CDR1 is SGHDT and CDR2 YYEEEE. V lost 4 bases and J lost 3, with 19 bases in between. The CDR3 totals 16 residues. The CDR3 DNA reads as TGTGCCAGCAGCGACATCACTGGACAGCTCTACACTGAAGCTTTCTTT. It is translated as CASSDITGQLYTEAFF.

J is TRBJ1-5 and V is TRBV19; D unresolved. The CDR3 spans 16 residues. Deletions cut 5 bases from V and 0 bases from J, with 14 bases between. Germline V gene data show CDR1 as LNHDA and CDR2 as SQIVND (reference sequence). CDR3 in DNA: TGTGCCAGTAGTGTGGGGAGGTCCCATAGCAATCAGCCCCAGCATTTT. This encodes CASSVGRSHSNQPQHF.

The chain recombines TRBV5-4 with TRBJ2-2; the D is unclear. V shed 0 bases and J shed 1 base, with 4 bases lying between them. The germline V gene has CDR1 SGHNT and CDR2 YYREEE (reference sequence). The CDR3 has 14 residues. The CDR3 coding sequence is TGTGCCAGCAGCTTGGGGAGGAACACCGGGGAGCTGTTTTTT. Its protein product is CASSLGRNTGELFF.

The rearrangement uses TRBV6-5 and TRBJ1-3, with D perhaps TRBD1 (5 bases). V dropped 4 bases and J dropped 4 bases, with 14 bases sitting between them. CDR1 and CDR2 (germline): MNHEY, SVGAGI. CDR3 length: 15 amino acids. The CDR3 DNA reads as TGTGCCAGCAGTTCCCCCCCAGGGTGGGGAAACACCATATATTTT. Protein product: CASSSPPGWGNTIYF.

V is TRBV19 and J is TRBJ2-3, with 9 bases that match TRBD2. With V trimmed by 3 bases and J by 4 bases, 8 bases remained unmatched. The CDR3 is 16 residues long. Germline V gives CDR1 LNHDA, CDR2 SQIVND (reference sequence). As DNA, the CDR3 is TGTGCCAGTAGTATGTTGGTAGCGGGAGATGCAGATACGCAGTATTTT. This encodes CASSMLVAGDADTQYF. Supplemented by reference TRBV19 and TRBJ2-3, the full variable domain reads DGGITQSPKYLFRKEGQNVTLSCEQNLNHDAMYWYRQDPGQGLRLIYYSQIVNDFQKGDIAEGYSVSREKKESFPLTVTSAQKNPTAFYLCASSMLVAGDADTQYFGPGTRLTVL.

J is TRBJ1-2 and V is TRBV6-1, with D maybe TRBD1 (6 bases). Trimming cost V 3 bases and J 3 bases, with 14 bases left between them. This CDR3 spans 15 amino acids. Per the germline V gene, CDR1 is MNHNS and CDR2 is SASEGT. CDR3 sequence (DNA): TGTGCCAGCAGTGAGCGGGGGGAGGGGGACTATGGCTACACCTTC. Translating gives CASSERGEGDYGYTF.

Here the CDR3 reads CASSLAGELNSPLHF. Written as DNA, the CDR3 is TGTGCCAGCAGCCTTGCTGGAGAGTTGAATTCACCCCTCCACTTT. The V and J genes are TRBV4-2 and TRBJ1-6; D is uncertain. Trimming stripped 4 bases from V and 7 bases from J, with 14 bases between. The CDR3 spans 15 residues. CDR1 is LGHNA and CDR2 is YNFKEQ in the germline V gene.

Of note for this clone: An end of the junction differs from the germline gene, which may be a read error. Here the CDR3 reads CASSQAGTVGKQPQHF. In DNA form, the CDR3 reads TGCGCCAGCAGCCAGGCCGGGACAGTGGGCAAGCAGCCCCAGCATTTT. This chain connects TRBV4-1 to TRBJ1-5, with 7 nucleotides matching TRBD1. The CDR3 is made up of 16 amino acids. The germline CDR1 and CDR2 sequences are MGHRA and YSYEKL.

V is TRBV6-6 and J is TRBJ1-6; 7 bases fit TRBD1. The trim removed 6 bases at V and 7 bases at J, leaving 12 bases unmatched. Germline V gene data show CDR1 as MNHNY and CDR2 as SVGAGI (reference sequence). This CDR3 has 16 residues. DNA of the CDR3: TGTGCCAGCAGCCACGGACAGGCATCGATCAATTCACCCCTCCACTTT. Amino acid sequence: CASSHGQASINSPLHF.

V usage is TRBV28 and J usage is TRBJ1-3; the D is unclear. The CDR3 is 16 amino acids. Germline CDR1 and CDR2: MDHEN and SYDVKM. Trimming removed 2 bases at V and 0 bases at J, with 11 bases between. CDR3 sequence: CASSLVRQPSGNTIYF. The CDR3 nucleotides read TGTGCCAGCAGTTTAGTCAGGCAACCCTCTGGAAACACCATATATTTT.

This sequence joins TRBV19 and TRBJ1-5, with 7 bases identical to TRBD1. V dropped 5 bases and J dropped 7; count of bases not matched to a gene: 5. The germline gives CDR1 LNHDA, CDR2 SQIVND (reference sequence). The CDR3 contains 13 residues. The CDR3 nucleotides read TGTGCCAGTAGTTCCCGACAGGGACAGCCCCAGCATTTT. Amino acid sequence: CASSSRQGQPQHF.

The chain uses TRBV25-1 and TRBJ2-2; TRBD2 is a possible D gene (5 bases). From germline, CDR1 is MGHDK and CDR2 SYGVNS. The length of the CDR3 is 14 residues. Trimming took off 3 bases at V and 8 bases at J, with 13 bases between the two ends. The CDR3 bases are TGTGCCAGCAGTGATATCTTGGAGGTGGGGGAGCTGTTTTTT. Translating gives CASSDILEVGELFF.

This sequence joins TRBV5-6 and TRBJ1-2, with D possibly TRBD1 on 5 matching bases. V lost 0 bases, J lost 8 bases, and 14 bases lay in between. This CDR3 region has 14 residues. CDR1 and CDR2 (germline): SGHDT, YYEEEE. CDR3 sequence: CASSLVSWPGGYTF. CDR3 nucleotide sequence: TGTGCCAGCAGCTTGGTGTCCTGGCCAGGGGGCTACACCTTC. Combining the CDR3 with reference TRBV5-6 and TRBJ1-2 gives the whole variable domain DAGVTQSPTHLIKTRGQQVTLRCSPKSGHDTVSWYQQALGQGPQFIFQYYEEEERQRGNFPDRFSGHQFPNYSSELNVNALLLGDSALYLCASSLVSWPGGYTFGSGTRLTVV.

The chain couples TRBV27 to TRBJ2-7; D call uncertain. Germline CDR1 MNHEY, CDR2 SMNVEV (reference sequence). Trimming cost V 4 bases and J 0 bases, with 10 bases left between them. The CDR3 length is 14 residues. The CDR3 nucleotides are TGTGCCAGCAGTTCCCTAACCTACTCCTACGAGCAGTACTTC. Protein: CASSSLTYSYEQYF.